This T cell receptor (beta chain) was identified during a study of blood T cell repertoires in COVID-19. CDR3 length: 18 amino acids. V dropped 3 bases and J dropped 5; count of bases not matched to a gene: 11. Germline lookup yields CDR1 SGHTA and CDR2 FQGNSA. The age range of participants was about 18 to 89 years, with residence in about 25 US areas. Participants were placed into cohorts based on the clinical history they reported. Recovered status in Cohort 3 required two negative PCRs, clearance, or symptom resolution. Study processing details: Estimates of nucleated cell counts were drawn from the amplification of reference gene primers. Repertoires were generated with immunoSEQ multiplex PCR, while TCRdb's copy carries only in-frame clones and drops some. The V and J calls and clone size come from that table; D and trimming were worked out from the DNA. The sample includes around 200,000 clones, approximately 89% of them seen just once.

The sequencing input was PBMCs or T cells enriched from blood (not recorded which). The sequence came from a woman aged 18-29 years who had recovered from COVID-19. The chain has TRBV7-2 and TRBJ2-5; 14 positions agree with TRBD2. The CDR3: CASSFRLAGGPSGETQYF. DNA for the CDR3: TGTGCCAGCAGCTTTCGACTAGCGGGAGGGCCCTCAGGGGAGACCCAGTACTTC.